This T cell receptor beta chain was identified in a study of blood T cell repertoires in COVID-19. Recruits, aged about 18 to 90 years, lived in 25 or so US areas. Profiled with immunoSEQ multiplex PCR; TCRdb holds only in-frame clones, not every one. The sample shows 300,000 to 350,000 clones, about nine tenths of them seen only once. The CDR3 runs to 14 residues. V shed 5 bases, J shed 2 bases, and the junction held 2 bases outside the gene matches. Germline V gene data show CDR1 as SNHLY and CDR2 as FYNNEI. The chain joins TRBV2 to TRBJ1-3, with 8 bases lining up with TRBD1. The receptor was derived from a woman aged 25 to 45 who had recovered from COVID-19. The sequencing input was PBMCs or T cells enriched from blood (not recorded which). CDR3 sequence: CASSSQGAGNTIYF. CDR3 nucleotides: TGTGCCAGCAGTTCACAGGGGGCTGGAAACACCATATATTTT.